The rows below give T cell receptor beta chains drawn from one sample of a study of response to subunit inactivated influenza vaccine. MiXCR was run by TCRdb on the RT-PCR reads, yielding one entry per CDR3 protein. The profile shows over 300,000 distinct CDR3 sequences, around a fifth of them singletons. Source: PBMCs from blood, taken 21 months after vaccination. These receptors were collected from a man aged 50 to 69 who received an inactivated influenza vaccine. The conserved cysteine and the conserved F or W are not part of the CDR3 here. Size is stated for part of the rows, as once, few or many counts, or as a class when the clone is expanded.

v_gene: TRBV12-3/TRBV12-4; abundance: .; CDR3aa: ASSFFGVAEAF
v_gene: TRBV6-1; abundance: .; CDR3aa: ASSPAQRYNEQF
v_gene: TRBV9; abundance: few; CDR3aa: ASSVVRQGDEKLF
v_gene: TRBV6-5; abundance: .; CDR3aa: ASSYLGQGARNEQF
v_gene: TRBV5-1; abundance: few; CDR3aa: ASSLAGPGDIQY
v_gene: TRBV4-2; abundance: few; CDR3aa: ASSQEGQGIYGYT
v_gene: TRBV5-5; abundance: .; CDR3aa: ASSLTGASGNQPQH
v_gene: TRBV28; abundance: many; CDR3aa: ASSPPGLRGNIQY
v_gene: TRBV6-5; abundance: few; CDR3aa: ASSYSGTYAEAF
v_gene: TRBV7-9; abundance: .; CDR3aa: ASSSSGGAYQPQH
v_gene: TRBV29-1; abundance: .; CDR3aa: SAVDSHYEQY
v_gene: TRBV4-3; abundance: .; CDR3aa: ASSQDGRWSEQF
v_gene: TRBV20-1; abundance: few; CDR3aa: SARDPGFTNTEAF
v_gene: TRBV7-9; abundance: few; CDR3aa: AVEGLPGSPLH